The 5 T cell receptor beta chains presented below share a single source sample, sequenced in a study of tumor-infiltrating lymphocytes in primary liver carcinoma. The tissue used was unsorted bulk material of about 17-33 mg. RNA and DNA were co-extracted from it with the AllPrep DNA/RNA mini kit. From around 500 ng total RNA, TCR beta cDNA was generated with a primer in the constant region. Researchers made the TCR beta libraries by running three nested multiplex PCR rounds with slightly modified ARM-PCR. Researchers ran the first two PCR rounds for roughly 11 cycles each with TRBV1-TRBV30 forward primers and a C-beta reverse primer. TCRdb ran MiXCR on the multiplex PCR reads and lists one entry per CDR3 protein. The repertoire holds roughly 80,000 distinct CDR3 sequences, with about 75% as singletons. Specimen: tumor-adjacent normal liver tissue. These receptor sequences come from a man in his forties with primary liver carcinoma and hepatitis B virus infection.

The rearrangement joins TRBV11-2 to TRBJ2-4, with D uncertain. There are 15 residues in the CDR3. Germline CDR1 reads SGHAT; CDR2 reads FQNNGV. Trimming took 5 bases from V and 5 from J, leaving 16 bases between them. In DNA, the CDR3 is TGTGCCAGCAGCCCTCAACTGCACATAGAAAACATTCAGTACTTC. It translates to CASSPQLHIENIQYF.

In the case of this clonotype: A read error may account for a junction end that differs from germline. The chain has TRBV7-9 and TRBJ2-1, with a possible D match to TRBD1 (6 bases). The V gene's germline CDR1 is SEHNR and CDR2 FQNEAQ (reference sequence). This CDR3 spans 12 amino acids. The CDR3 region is CTSSLQGSEQFF. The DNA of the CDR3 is TGTACCAGCAGCTTACAGGGTAGTGAGCAGTTCTTC.

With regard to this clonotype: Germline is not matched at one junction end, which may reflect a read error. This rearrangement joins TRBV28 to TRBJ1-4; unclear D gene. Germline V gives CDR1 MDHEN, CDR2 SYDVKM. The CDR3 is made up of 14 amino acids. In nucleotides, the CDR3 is TGTGCCAGCAGTTCCGGCAGATTTAATGAAAAACAGTTTTTT. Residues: CASSSGRFNEKQFF. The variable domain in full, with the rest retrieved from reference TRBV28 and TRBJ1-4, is DVKVTQSSRYLVKRTGEKVFLECVQDMDHENMFWYRQDPGLGLRLIYFSYDVKMKEKGDIPEGYSVSREKKERFSLILESASTNQTSMYLCASSSGRFNEKQFFGSGTQLSVL.

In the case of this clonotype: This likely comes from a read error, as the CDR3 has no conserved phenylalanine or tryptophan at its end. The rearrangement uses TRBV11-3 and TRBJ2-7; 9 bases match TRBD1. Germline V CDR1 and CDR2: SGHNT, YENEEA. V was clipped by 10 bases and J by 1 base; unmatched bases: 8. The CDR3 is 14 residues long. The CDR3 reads CATRQGVTSYEQYL. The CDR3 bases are TGTGCCACTCGACAGGGGGTGACTTCCTACGAGCAGTACTTA.

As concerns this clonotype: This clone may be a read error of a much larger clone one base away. CDR3 loop: CASSARQGEQIWNSPLRF. CDR3 nucleotide sequence: TGTGCCAGCAGTGCGAGACAGGGGGAGCAAATTTGGAATTCACCCCTCCGCTTC. The chain carries TRBV6-1 and TRBJ1-6, with TRBD1 identical over 9 bases. CDR1 is MNHNS, CDR2 SASEGT, per germline. This CDR3 is built from 18 residues.